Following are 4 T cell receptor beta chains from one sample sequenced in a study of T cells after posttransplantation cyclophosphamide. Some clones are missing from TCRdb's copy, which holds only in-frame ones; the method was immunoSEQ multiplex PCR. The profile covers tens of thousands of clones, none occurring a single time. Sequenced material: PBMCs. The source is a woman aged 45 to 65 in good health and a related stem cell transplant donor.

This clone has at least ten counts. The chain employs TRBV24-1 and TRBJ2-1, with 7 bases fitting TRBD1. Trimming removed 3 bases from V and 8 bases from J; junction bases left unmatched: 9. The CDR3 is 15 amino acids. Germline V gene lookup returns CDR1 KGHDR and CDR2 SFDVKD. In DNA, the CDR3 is TGTGCCACCAGTGATCCGACAGGGCCGTCGGATGAGCAGTTCTTC. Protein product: CATSDPTGPSDEQFF.

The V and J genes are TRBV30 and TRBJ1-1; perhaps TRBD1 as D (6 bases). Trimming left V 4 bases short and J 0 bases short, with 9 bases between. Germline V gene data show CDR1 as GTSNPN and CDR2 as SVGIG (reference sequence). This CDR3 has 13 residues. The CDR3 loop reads CAWKQGLNTEAFF. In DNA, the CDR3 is TGTGCCTGGAAACAGGGCCTGAACACTGAAGCTTTCTTT.

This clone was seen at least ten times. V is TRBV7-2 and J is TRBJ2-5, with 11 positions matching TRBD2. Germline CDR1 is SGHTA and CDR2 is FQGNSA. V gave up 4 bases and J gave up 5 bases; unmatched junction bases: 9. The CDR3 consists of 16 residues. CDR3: CASSSFSGRVGETQYF. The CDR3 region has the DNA TGTGCCAGCAGCTCGTTTAGCGGGAGGGTGGGGGAGACCCAGTACTTC.

The CDR3 here is CATSDLVKIHGYTF. The CDR3 bases are TGTGCCACCAGTGACCTAGTAAAAATACATGGCTACACCTTC. The chain has TRBV24-1 and TRBJ1-2; D unresolved. CDR1 is KGHDR, CDR2 SFDVKD, per germline. The CDR3 extends over 14 amino acids. Trimming pared 4 bases from V and 6 bases from J, leaving 14 bases between.